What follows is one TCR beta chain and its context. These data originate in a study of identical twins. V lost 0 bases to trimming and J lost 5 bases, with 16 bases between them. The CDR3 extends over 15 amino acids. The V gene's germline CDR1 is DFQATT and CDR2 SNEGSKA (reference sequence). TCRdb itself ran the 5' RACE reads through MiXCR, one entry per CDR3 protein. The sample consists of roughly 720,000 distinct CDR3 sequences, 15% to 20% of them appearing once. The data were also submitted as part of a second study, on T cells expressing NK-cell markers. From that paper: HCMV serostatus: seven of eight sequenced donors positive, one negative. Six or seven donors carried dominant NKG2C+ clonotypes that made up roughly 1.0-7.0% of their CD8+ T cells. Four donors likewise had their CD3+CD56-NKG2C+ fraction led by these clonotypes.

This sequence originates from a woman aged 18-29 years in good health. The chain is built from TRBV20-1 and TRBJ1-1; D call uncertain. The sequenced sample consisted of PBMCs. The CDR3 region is CSAREASGYGTEAFF. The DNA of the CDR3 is TGCAGTGCTAGAGAGGCGTCGGGGTATGGAACTGAAGCTTTCTTT.